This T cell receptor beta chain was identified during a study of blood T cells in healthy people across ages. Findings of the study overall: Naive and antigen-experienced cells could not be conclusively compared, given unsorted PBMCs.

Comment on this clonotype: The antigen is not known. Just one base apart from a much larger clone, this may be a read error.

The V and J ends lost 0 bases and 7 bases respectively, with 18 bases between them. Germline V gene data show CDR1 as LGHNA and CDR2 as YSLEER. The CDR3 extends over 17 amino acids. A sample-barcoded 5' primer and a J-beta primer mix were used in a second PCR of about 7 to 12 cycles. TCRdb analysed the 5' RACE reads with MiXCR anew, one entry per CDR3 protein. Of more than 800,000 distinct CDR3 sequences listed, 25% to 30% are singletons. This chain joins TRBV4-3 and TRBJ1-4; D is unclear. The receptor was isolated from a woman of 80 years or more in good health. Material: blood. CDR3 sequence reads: CASSQEYPVRASEKLFF. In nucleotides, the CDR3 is TGCGCCAGCAGCCAAGAGTACCCCGTGAGGGCTAGTGAAAAACTGTTTTTT.